A selection of T cell receptor beta chains follows, all from one sample in a study of regulatory T cells in long-lasting Graves disease. Each CDR3 protein is one row after TCRdb ran MiXCR on the multiplex PCR reads. The data contain about 400,000 distinct CDR3 sequences, approximately 15% of them singletons. The sample was also linked to a second study, of T cells in Graves' hyperthyroidism and ophthalmopathy.

The sequenced sample was peripheral blood mononuclear cells (PBMCs), obtained at new diagnosis, from a patient treated with antithyroid drugs. These receptors were taken from a woman in her 40s with Graves disease. The conserved cysteine and the conserved F or W are not part of the CDR3 here.

TRBJ1-3,TRBV11-2,ASSQQGVSGNTIY
TRBJ1-1,TRBV5-1,ASSSWGGTNTEAF
TRBJ1-1,TRBV14,ASSQFELDHTEAF
TRBJ2-1,TRBV7-8,ASSFYICSASGTSGMAPTKEQF
TRBJ2-1,TRBV18,ASSPLIGNEQF
TRBJ2-3,TRBV11-3,ASSPSEGRSRTQY
TRBJ2-3,TRBV5-5,ASSLVSPRTDTQY
TRBJ1-1,TRBV24-1,ATSRDRGAGWMNTEAF
TRBJ1-2,TRBV28,ASSLLSETNYGYT
TRBJ2-7,TRBV14,ASSDPSGRLEQY
TRBJ2-7,TRBV11-2,ASSLSGQTTYEQY
TRBJ2-7,TRBV30,AWSVGVVGGWDYEQY
TRBJ2-7,TRBV20-1,SARRAGGPYEQY
TRBJ2-1,TRBV28,ASKPWENYNEQF
TRBJ2-1,TRBV6-1,ASSQGDFSYNEQF
TRBJ2-1,TRBV3-1,ASSLGTSGSAEQF
TRBJ2-1,TRBV13,ASRNRLAGGGLVDNEQF
TRBJ2-7,TRBV2,ASRAQGARGSEQY
TRBJ2-7,TRBV4-1,ASSQDGNEQY
TRBJ2-5,TRBV11-3,ASSLASAYEETQY
TRBJ1-1,TRBV9,ASSVDGRDTEAF
TRBJ2-3,TRBV2,ASSETGLGTDTQY
TRBJ2-7,TRBV6-5,ASSYNEGYYEQY
TRBJ2-7,TRBV12-3/TRBV12-4,ASSPGTATRQY
TRBJ1-2,TRBV11-2,ASSLDSGVYGYT
TRBJ2-1,TRBV29-1,SVDGGTSYNEQF
TRBJ2-7,TRBV9,ASSVERDQYEQY
TRBJ2-1,TRBV5-1,ASSFTSGDNEQF
TRBJ2-1,TRBV12-3/TRBV12-4,ASRRLAGGNEQF
TRBJ2-7,TRBV19,ASSDNYEQY